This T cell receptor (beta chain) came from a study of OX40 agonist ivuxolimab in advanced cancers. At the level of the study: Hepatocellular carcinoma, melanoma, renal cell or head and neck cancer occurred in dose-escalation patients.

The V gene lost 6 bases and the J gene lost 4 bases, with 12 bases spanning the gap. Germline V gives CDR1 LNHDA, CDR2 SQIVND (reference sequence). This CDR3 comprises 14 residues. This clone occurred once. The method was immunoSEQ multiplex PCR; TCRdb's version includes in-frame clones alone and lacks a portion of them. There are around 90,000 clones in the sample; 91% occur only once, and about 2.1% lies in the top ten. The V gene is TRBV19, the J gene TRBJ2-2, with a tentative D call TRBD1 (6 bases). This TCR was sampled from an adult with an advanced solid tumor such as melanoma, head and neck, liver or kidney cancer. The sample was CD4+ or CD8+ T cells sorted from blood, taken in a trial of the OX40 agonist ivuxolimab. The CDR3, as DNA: TGTGCCAGTAGCCCGGGACAAGTCACCGGGGAGCTGTTTTTT. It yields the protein CASSPGQVTGELFF.